The rows below give T cell receptor beta chains drawn from one sample of a study of early T cells in non-severe SARS-CoV-2 infection. Using its own MiXCR run on the 5' RACE reads, TCRdb lists one record per CDR3 protein. The sample lists fewer than 65,000 distinct CDR3 sequences, 8% to 10% occurring once. What was sequenced was whole blood. The source of these receptors is an adult who was a healthcare worker with PCR-confirmed SARS-CoV-2 infection or an uninfected control (not recorded which). CDR3s include the opening cysteine and the closing phenylalanine or tryptophan. A D gene is named only where the DNA matches it firmly. Rows may omit the clone size; those that give it use once, few, many or a size class.

TRBJ2-3 | TRBD1 | NA | TRBV9 | CASSGHRGFSTDTQYF | TGTGCCAGCAGCGGCCACAGGGGGTTTAGCACAGATACGCAGTATTTT
TRBJ2-3 | TRBD1 | NA | TRBV12-5 | CASGFQQGERLDTQYF | TGTGCTAGTGGTTTCCAACAGGGGGAAAGGTTAGATACGCAGTATTTT
TRBJ1-5 | NA | many | TRBV4-1 | CASSQAEGQPQHF | TGCGCCAGCAGCCAAGCGGAGGGTCAGCCCCAGCATTTT
TRBJ2-3 | TRBD2 | few | TRBV7-3 | CASSPTPGTSGRTDTQYF | TGTGCCAGCAGCCCCACTCCCGGGACTAGCGGTCGAACAGATACGCAGTATTTT
TRBJ2-3 | TRBD1 | few | TRBV20-1 | CSASKGAHSTDTQYF | TGCAGTGCTAGTAAGGGGGCCCACAGCACAGATACGCAGTATTTT
TRBJ2-3 | NA | few | TRBV6-2/TRBV6-3 | CASSRLARTDTQYF | TGTGCCAGCAGCCGACTCGCCCGCACAGATACGCAGTATTTT
TRBJ2-1 | NA | NA | TRBV7-2 | CASSFRRKSSYNEQFF | TGTGCCAGCAGCTTTCGACGGAAGAGCTCCTACAATGAGCAGTTCTTC
TRBJ1-5 | NA | many | TRBV9 | CASSAGGVVNQPQHF | TGTGCCAGCAGCGCCGGAGGAGTGGTCAATCAGCCCCAGCATTTT
TRBJ2-1 | TRBD2 | NA | TRBV5-1 | CASKSSGPSYNEQFF | TGCGCCAGCAAATCTAGCGGACCCTCCTACAATGAGCAGTTCTTC
TRBJ1-4 | TRBD1 | few | TRBV5-4 | CASSEDRAREKLFF | TGTGCCAGCAGCGAGGACAGGGCTAGAGAAAAACTGTTTTTT
TRBJ2-5 | NA | many | TRBV6-1 | CASSEAGRHQETQYF | TGTGCCAGCAGTGAAGCGGGCAGACACCAAGAGACCCAGTACTTC
TRBJ2-1 | NA | NA | TRBV24-1 | CATSDYRVDEQFF | TGTGCCACCAGTGATTACAGGGTAGATGAGCAGTTCTTC
TRBJ2-2 | NA | few | TRBV6-6 | CASTGPPDSNTGELFF | TGTGCCAGCACGGGACCCCCTGACTCCAACACCGGGGAGCTGTTTTTT
TRBJ1-1 | NA | NA | TRBV7-2 | CASSLNGPAEAFF | TGTGCCAGCAGCCTAAATGGCCCAGCTGAAGCTTTCTTT
TRBJ2-1 | TRBD1 | many | TRBV7-3 | CASSPGQGNNEQFF | TGTGCCAGCAGCCCGGGACAGGGTAACAATGAGCAGTTCTTC
TRBJ1-1 | TRBD1 | NA | TRBV7-3 | CASSLSQGAGTEAFF | TGTGCCAGCAGCCTATCACAGGGGGCCGGCACTGAAGCTTTCTTT
TRBJ2-3 | TRBD1 | NA | TRBV7-9 | CASSRGGTGGSYPDTQYF | TGTGCCAGCAGCCGTGGGGGGACAGGGGGCTCCTATCCAGATACGCAGTATTTT
TRBJ2-1 | NA | few | TRBV11-1 | CASSLSPARGGNEQFF | TGTGCCAGCAGCTTATCCCCGGCGCGGGGCGGCAATGAGCAGTTCTTC
TRBJ2-3 | NA | NA | TRBV5-4 | CASSFKLRTDTDTQYF | TGTGCCAGCAGCTTTAAACTGAGGACGGACACAGATACGCAGTATTTT
TRBJ2-1 | NA | few | TRBV5-1 | CASSFIGGDNEQFF | TGCGCCAGCAGCTTCATAGGGGGGGACAATGAGCAGTTCTTC
TRBJ2-3 | TRBD2 | many | TRBV7-3 | CASSPSGGTDTDTQYF | TGTGCCAGCAGCCCTAGCGGGGGAACCGACACAGATACGCAGTATTTT
TRBJ2-3 | NA | NA | TRBV7-8 | CASSPRLARGPGDTQYF | TGTGCCAGCAGCCCCCGATTGGCGAGGGGTCCGGGAGATACGCAGTATTTT
TRBJ2-2 | NA | NA | TRBV7-6 | CASSLRTGGGGELFF | TGTGCCAGCAGCCTCCGGACCGGGGGAGGAGGGGAGCTGTTTTTT
TRBJ2-2 | NA | NA | TRBV7-2 | CASSAYSNTGELFF | TGTGCCAGCAGCGCCTACTCGAACACCGGGGAGCTGTTTTTT
TRBJ2-1 | NA | few | TRBV5-1 | CASSSRDLWEQFF | TGCGCCAGCAGCTCCCGAGACCTGTGGGAGCAGTTCTTC
TRBJ1-1 | NA | many | TRBV5-1 | CASSLAQVPGAEAFF | TGCGCCAGCAGCTTGGCTCAAGTCCCCGGGGCTGAAGCTTTCTTT
TRBJ1-1 | NA | many | TRBV3-1 | CASSQEAGPEAFF | TGTGCCAGCAGCCAAGAAGCGGGGCCCGAAGCTTTCTTT
TRBJ2-1 | TRBD1 | NA | TRBV20-1 | CSASRQGAANEQFF | TGCAGTGCTAGTCGTCAGGGGGCGGCCAATGAGCAGTTCTTC
TRBJ1-5 | NA | few | TRBV7-3 | CASSPTSNQPQHF | TGTGCCAGCAGCCCTACAAGCAATCAGCCCCAGCATTTT
TRBJ2-1 | NA | NA | TRBV7-8 | CASSFWGNEQFF | TGTGCCAGCAGCTTTTGGGGCAATGAGCAGTTCTTC
TRBJ1-1 | NA | NA | TRBV7-9 | CASSAPPNTEAFF | TGTGCCAGCAGCGCACCGCCAAACACTGAAGCTTTCTTT
TRBJ2-5 | NA | many | TRBV7-8 | CASSFRNQETQYF | TGTGCCAGCAGCTTTAGGAACCAAGAGACCCAGTACTTC
TRBJ1-3 | NA | few | TRBV9 | CASSPIGSDGNTIYF | TGTGCCAGCAGCCCAATTGGGTCCGATGGAAACACCATATATTTT
TRBJ1-2 | TRBD1 | many | TRBV28 | CASSLDRVDYGYTF | TGTGCCAGCAGTTTGGACAGGGTCGACTATGGCTACACCTTC
TRBJ2-5 | NA | few | TRBV10-3 | CATGTGTQETQYF | TGTGCCACGGGAACAGGTACCCAAGAGACCCAGTACTTC
TRBJ1-6 | NA | NA | TRBV6-1 | CASGRDGNSPLHF | TGTGCCAGCGGCCGGGACGGAAATTCACCCCTCCACTTT
TRBJ2-1 | NA | NA | TRBV2 | CASSPLEGNEQFF | TGTGCCAGCAGCCCACTCGAGGGCAATGAGCAGTTCTTC
TRBJ2-3 | NA | many | TRBV5-1 | CASSNLVSGPTDTQYF | TGCGCCAGCAGCAACCTGGTCAGCGGACCCACAGATACGCAGTATTTT
TRBJ2-3 | NA | many | TRBV6-2/TRBV6-3 | CASREGGSDTQYF | TGTGCCAGCAGAGAAGGTGGTTCAGATACGCAGTATTTT
TRBJ2-3 | NA | NA | TRBV29-1 | CSVALVSTDTQYF | TGCAGCGTTGCGCTAGTCAGCACAGATACGCAGTATTTT
TRBJ2-2 | NA | NA | TRBV20-1 | CSASPGRNTGELFF | TGCAGTGCTAGCCCTGGTCGTAACACCGGGGAGCTGTTTTTT
TRBJ1-1 | NA | many | TRBV29-1 | CSVEGPPGTPQERAFF | TGCAGCGTTGAAGGGCCCCCCGGGACCCCTCAGGAGAGGGCTTTCTTT
TRBJ1-2 | NA | many | TRBV21-1 | CASSTRDQANYGYTF | TGTGCCAGCAGCACCAGGGACCAAGCTAACTATGGCTACACCTTC
TRBJ1-3 | NA | NA | TRBV4-1 | CASSLRGPFSGNTIYF | TGCGCCAGCAGCCTCAGGGGCCCCTTCTCTGGAAACACCATATATTTT
TRBJ2-3 | NA | many | TRBV20-1 | CSARKGGNTDTQYF | TGCAGTGCTAGAAAGGGGGGTAACACAGATACGCAGTATTTT
TRBJ2-5 | NA | NA | TRBV7-9 | CASSAKPETQYF | TGTGCCAGCAGCGCGAAGCCGGAGACCCAGTACTTC
TRBJ1-2 | NA | NA | TRBV5-6 | CASSSPGGSYGYTF | TGTGCCAGCAGCTCCCCTGGGGGGAGCTATGGCTACACCTTC
TRBJ2-2 | NA | NA | TRBV7-2 | CASSFNPPGVGTGELFF | TGTGCCAGCAGCTTTAATCCGCCGGGGGTAGGCACCGGGGAGCTGTTTTTT
TRBJ2-5 | NA | many | TRBV5-5 | CASSLYSQETQYF | TGTGCCAGCAGCTTGTACAGTCAAGAGACCCAGTACTTC
TRBJ1-6 | NA | few | TRBV11-2 | CASSSGRGVSYNSPLHF | TGTGCCAGCAGCTCGGGTAGGGGAGTCTCCTATAATTCACCCCTCCACTTT
TRBJ1-5 | NA | few | TRBV12-3/TRBV12-4 | CASSSDGASNQPQHF | TGTGCCAGCAGTTCGGACGGGGCTAGCAATCAGCCCCAGCATTTT
TRBJ1-3 | TRBD1 | many | TRBV5-1 | CASSFTPTNTGERPIYF | TGCGCCAGCAGCTTTACACCGACGAACACAGGGGAGAGACCCATATATTTT
TRBJ1-1 | NA | many | TRBV12-3/TRBV12-4 | CASSPPPGNTEAFF | TGTGCCAGCAGTCCACCCCCAGGGAACACTGAAGCTTTCTTT
TRBJ2-3 | NA | few | TRBV25-1 | CASIGGPSTDTQYF | TGTGCCAGCATCGGGGGACCTAGCACAGATACGCAGTATTTT
TRBJ2-1 | TRBD2 | NA | TRBV7-6 | CASNSGGVSNEQFF | TGTGCCAGCAACAGCGGGGGGGTTAGCAATGAGCAGTTCTTC